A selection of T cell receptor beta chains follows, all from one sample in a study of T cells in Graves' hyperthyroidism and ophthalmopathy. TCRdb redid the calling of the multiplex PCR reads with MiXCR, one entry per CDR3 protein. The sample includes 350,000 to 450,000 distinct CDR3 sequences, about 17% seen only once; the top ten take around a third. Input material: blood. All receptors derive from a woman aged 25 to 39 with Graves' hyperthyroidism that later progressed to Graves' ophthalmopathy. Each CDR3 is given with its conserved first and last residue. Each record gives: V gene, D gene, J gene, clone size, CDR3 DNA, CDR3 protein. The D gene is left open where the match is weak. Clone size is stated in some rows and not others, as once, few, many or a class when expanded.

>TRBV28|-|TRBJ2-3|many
TGTGCCAGCAGGACCGGGACGGACATTACAGATACGCAGTATTTT
CASRTGTDITDTQYF
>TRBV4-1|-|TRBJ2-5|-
TGCGCCAGCAGCCAAGTTGGCCAGGGAAGGTCCAAAGAGACCCAGTACTTC
CASSQVGQGRSKETQYF
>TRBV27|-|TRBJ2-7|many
TGTGCCAGCAGTTTAGTGCTGACGGGGGAGCAGTACTTC
CASSLVLTGEQYF
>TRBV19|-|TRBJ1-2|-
TGTGCCAGTAGTTGGACAGCAAACTATGGCTACACCTTC
CASSWTANYGYTF
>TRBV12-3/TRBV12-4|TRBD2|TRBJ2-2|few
TGTGCCAGCAGCCGGGGGGGGATTTTTATCGGGGAGCTGTTTTTT
CASSRGGIFIGELFF
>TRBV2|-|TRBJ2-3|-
TGTGCCAGCAGTGACGACAGAGGCACAGATACGCAGTATTTT
CASSDDRGTDTQYF
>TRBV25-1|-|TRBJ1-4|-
TGTGCCAGCAATATATTCTTGGGGGGCACTAATGAAAAACTGTTTTTT
CASNIFLGGTNEKLFF
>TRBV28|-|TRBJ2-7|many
TGTGCCAGCAGTTTGCCGGGGGCCTACGAGCAGTACTTC
CASSLPGAYEQYF
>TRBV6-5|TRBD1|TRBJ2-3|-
TGTGCCAGCAGTTTCGGACAGGGGATGGGGAATACGCAGTATTTT
CASSFGQGMGNTQYF
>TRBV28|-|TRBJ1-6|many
TGTGCCAGCAGTTTTGCGGGGAGCTCCTATAATTCACCCCTCCACTTT
CASSFAGSSYNSPLHF
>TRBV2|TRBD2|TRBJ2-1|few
TGTGCCAGCAGCACCACGGGAGGTCTCTACAATGAGCAGTTCTTC
CASSTTGGLYNEQFF
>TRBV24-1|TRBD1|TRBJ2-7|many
TGTGCCACCAGTGATCCGGGGACAGGGGGCGGCTACGAGCAGTACTTC
CATSDPGTGGGYEQYF
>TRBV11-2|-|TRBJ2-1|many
TGTGCCAGCAGCTTGAGTCAGGTCTACTACAATGAGCAGTTCTTC
CASSLSQVYYNEQFF
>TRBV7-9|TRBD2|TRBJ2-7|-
TGTGCCAGCAGCCCCGGACTAGCGGAGCAGTACTTC
CASSPGLAEQYF
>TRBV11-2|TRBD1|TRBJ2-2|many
TGTGCTCAAGAGGGGGCCGACACCGGGGAGCTGTTTTTT
CAQEGADTGELFF
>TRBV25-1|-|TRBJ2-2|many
TGTGCCAGCAGTGACGTCCACCCCCGGAGGAACACCGGGGAGCTGTTTTTT
CASSDVHPRRNTGELFF
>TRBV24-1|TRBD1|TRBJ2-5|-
TGTGCCACCAGTGAACCGGACAGGGGTAAACAAGAGACCCAGTACTTC
CATSEPDRGKQETQYF
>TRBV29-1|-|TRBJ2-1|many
TGCAGCGCCCTGGGACGGGTCAGCAATGAGCAGTTCTTC
CSALGRVSNEQFF
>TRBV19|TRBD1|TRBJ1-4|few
TGTGCCAGTAGTATATCGAACAGGGGACCAAATGAAAAACTGTTTTTT
CASSISNRGPNEKLFF
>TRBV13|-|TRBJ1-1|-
TGTGCCAGCAGCTTGCAGGGAGGGGCGGGGACTGAAGCTTTCTTT
CASSLQGGAGTEAFF
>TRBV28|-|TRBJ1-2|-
TGTGCCAGCAGTTTGAACCTCTATGGCTACACCTTC
CASSLNLYGYTF
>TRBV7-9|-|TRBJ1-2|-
TGTGCCAGCAGCTTAGAAGGGGGAGGCAGGGGAAGCTACACCTTC
CASSLEGGGRGSYTF
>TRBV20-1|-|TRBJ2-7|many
TGCAGTGCTAGTTTCACTAGTCCGGCCGAGCAGTACTTC
CSASFTSPAEQYF
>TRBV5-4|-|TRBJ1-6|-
TGTGCCAGCAGCTTGGAGGGGACCAGACCCCTCCACTTT
CASSLEGTRPLHF
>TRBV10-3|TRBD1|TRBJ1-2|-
TGTGCCATCAGTGAGTCGACGGGACAGTTCCCCCATGGCTACACCTTC
CAISESTGQFPHGYTF
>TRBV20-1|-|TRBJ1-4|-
TGCAGTGCTAGTGACACAACTAATGAAAAACTGTTTTTT
CSASDTTNEKLFF
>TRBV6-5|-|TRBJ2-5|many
TGTGCCAGCAGTCATCTGGACAGCCGGGAGACCCAGTACTTC
CASSHLDSRETQYF
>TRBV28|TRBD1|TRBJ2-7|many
TGTGCCAGCAGTCAACCGGGACAGGGGATTTCGGCCTACGAGCAGTACTTC
CASSQPGQGISAYEQYF